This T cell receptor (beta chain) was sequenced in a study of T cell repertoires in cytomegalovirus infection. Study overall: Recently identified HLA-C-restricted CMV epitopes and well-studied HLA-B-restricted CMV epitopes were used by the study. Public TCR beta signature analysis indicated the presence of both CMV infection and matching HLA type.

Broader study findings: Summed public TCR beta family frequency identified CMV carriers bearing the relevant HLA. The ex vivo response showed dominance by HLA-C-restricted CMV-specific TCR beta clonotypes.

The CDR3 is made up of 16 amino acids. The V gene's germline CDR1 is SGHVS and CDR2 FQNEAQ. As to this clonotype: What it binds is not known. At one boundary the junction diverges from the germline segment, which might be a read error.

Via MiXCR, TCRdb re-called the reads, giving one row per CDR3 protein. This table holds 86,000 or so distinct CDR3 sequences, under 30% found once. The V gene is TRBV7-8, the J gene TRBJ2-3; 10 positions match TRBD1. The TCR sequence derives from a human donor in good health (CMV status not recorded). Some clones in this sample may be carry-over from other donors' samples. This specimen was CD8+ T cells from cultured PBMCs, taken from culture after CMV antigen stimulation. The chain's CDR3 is CANSTRTGGVTDTQYF. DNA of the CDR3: TGTGCCAACAGCACGCGGACAGGGGGGGTCACAGATACGCAGTATTTT.